These T cell receptor beta chains were read from a single sample in a study of naive and memory T cell subsets. TCRdb reprocessed the UMI-ligation and nested PCR reads via MiXCR and lists one record per CDR3 protein. This table has roughly 100,000 distinct CDR3 sequences, roughly 15% appearing once. Sequenced sample: naive CD8+ T cells from blood. These receptors all stem from a human donor in good health. The CDR3 runs from the conserved cysteine through the conserved F or W. Fields, in order: J gene, clone size, V gene, D gene, CDR3 DNA, CDR3 protein. A D gene is named only where the DNA matches it firmly. For some rows the clone size is stated as once, few or many, or as a class when expanded; others skip it.

TRBJ2-5,few,TRBV28,-,TGTGCCAGCAGAGGGGGGAAAGAGACCCAGTACTTC,CASRGGKETQYF
TRBJ2-7,-,TRBV30,-,TGTGCCCGGAGTGGGCCAAGCTACGAGCAGTACTTC,CARSGPSYEQYF
TRBJ2-2,-,TRBV6-5,TRBD1,TGTGCCAGCAGCCAGGGGGCTGGGAACACCGGGGAGCTGTTTTTT,CASSQGAGNTGELFF
TRBJ2-7,-,TRBV27,-,TGTGCCAGCACTGCGGGCACCTCCTACGAGCAGTACTTC,CASTAGTSYEQYF
TRBJ2-1,few,TRBV7-9,TRBD2,TGTGCCAGCACCTCCGGGACTAGCGGGAGGAATGAGCAGTTCTTC,CASTSGTSGRNEQFF
TRBJ2-3,few,TRBV7-8,-,TGTGCCAGCAGCCCCCTGCGGAGGACCCTCACAGATACGCAGTATTTT,CASSPLRRTLTDTQYF
TRBJ1-1,many,TRBV12-3/TRBV12-4,TRBD1,TGTGCCAGCAGTTTTGGCGGACAGGGGCAGAACACTGAAGCTTTCTTT,CASSFGGQGQNTEAFF
TRBJ2-3,few,TRBV7-9,-,TGTGCCAGCAGCCCAAGCTGGGGTGCAGGCACAGATACGCAGTATTTT,CASSPSWGAGTDTQYF
TRBJ2-7,many,TRBV7-8,-,TGTGCCAGCAGCTTAGTAGTCGGGGGGCCCGAGCAGTACTTC,CASSLVVGGPEQYF
TRBJ1-6,many,TRBV7-9,TRBD1,TGTGCCAGCTCGGGACAGGTTAATTCACCCCTCCACTTT,CASSGQVNSPLHF
TRBJ2-2,-,TRBV19,-,TGTGCCAGTAGCCAAGACTGGCCGTGGGAGCTGTTTTTT,CASSQDWPWELFF
TRBJ2-7,few,TRBV12-3/TRBV12-4,-,TGTGCCAGCAGTTCAGGTTTCCACGAGCAGTACTTC,CASSSGFHEQYF
TRBJ1-5,-,TRBV4-2,-,TGTGCCAGCAGCCAAGATTACGATCAGCCCCAGCATTTT,CASSQDYDQPQHF
TRBJ2-1,few,TRBV9,-,TGTGCCAGCAGCTCCACGGGCCAAGCTTACAATGAGCAGTTCTTC,CASSSTGQAYNEQFF
TRBJ2-5,few,TRBV28,-,TGTGCCAGCAGTTTTCTGTCGGAGACCCAGTACTTC,CASSFLSETQYF
TRBJ2-1,few,TRBV12-3/TRBV12-4,TRBD2,TGTGCCAGCAGCTCCGGGACTAGCGGGGGGGGGCAGTTCTTC,CASSSGTSGGGQFF
TRBJ2-1,-,TRBV11-2,TRBD2,TGTGCCAGCAGCTTAGATAGCCTAGCGGGGCTCAATGAGCAGTTCTTC,CASSLDSLAGLNEQFF
TRBJ1-1,-,TRBV19,-,TGTGCCAGTAGTGCGATGGTGGGCCCTGAAGCTTTCTTT,CASSAMVGPEAFF
TRBJ2-1,many,TRBV14,-,TGTGCCAGCAGCCGAGGGACATTCTACAATGAGCAGTTCTTC,CASSRGTFYNEQFF
TRBJ2-1,-,TRBV13,-,TGTACCAGCAGACCGACTATTCGGGGTGAGCAGTTCTTC,CTSRPTIRGEQFF
TRBJ1-5,once,TRBV10-3,-,TGTGCCATCAGTGAGTCTTCCCATAGCAATCAGCCCCAGCATTTT,CAISESSHSNQPQHF
TRBJ2-7,-,TRBV4-3,TRBD1,TGCGCCAGCAGCCCCCGACAGGGAGACCCGTACGAGCAGTACTTC,CASSPRQGDPYEQYF
TRBJ2-1,few,TRBV11-2,TRBD2,TGTGCCAGCAGCTTAACCTGGCGCGGCGGGGGGGCCAGCGGTTACAATGAGCAGTTCTTC,CASSLTWRGGGASGYNEQFF
TRBJ2-1,few,TRBV19,TRBD1,TGTGCCAGTAGTATTCCGGGACAGGGGCCCCGACCGTTCTTC,CASSIPGQGPRPFF
TRBJ1-1,many,TRBV30,-,TGTGCCTGGGAAAGGGGTGGCACTGAAGCTTTCTTT,CAWERGGTEAFF
TRBJ2-3,-,TRBV12-3/TRBV12-4,-,TGTGCCAGCAGTCCTCAGGGCATTGGGGCAGATACGCAGTATTTT,CASSPQGIGADTQYF
TRBJ2-3,many,TRBV11-2,-,TGTGCCAGCAGCCCAGTTTCGGGGGCGGTAACTAGCACAGATACGCAGTATTTT,CASSPVSGAVTSTDTQYF
TRBJ2-1,few,TRBV29-1,-,TGCAGCGTTGTGTATACGCTACTAGCAGGGGACAATGAGCAGTTCTTC,CSVVYTLLAGDNEQFF
TRBJ1-6,many,TRBV4-2,TRBD1,TGTGCCAGCGGGCAGGGGGATTCACCCCTCCACTTT,CASGQGDSPLHF
TRBJ2-7,few,TRBV4-2,TRBD1,TGTGCCAGCAGCCAAGAAGGACAGGTTACCTACGAGCAGTACTTC,CASSQEGQVTYEQYF
TRBJ1-1,few,TRBV3-1,-,TGTGCCAGCAGCCAAGTGGGAGATGATGAAGCTTTCTTT,CASSQVGDDEAFF
TRBJ2-1,-,TRBV4-2,-,TGTGCCAGCAGCCAAGATCAGACGGTAAGGCGGCCCCGGAGCGAGCAGTTCTTC,CASSQDQTVRRPRSEQFF
TRBJ2-1,-,TRBV4-1,TRBD1,TGCGCCAGCAGCCCCCCCGGGACAGGGGGCGATGAGCAGTTCTTC,CASSPPGTGGDEQFF
TRBJ2-7,-,TRBV6-2/TRBV6-3,-,TGTGCCAGCAGTGGGGTAACCTACGAGCAGTACTTC,CASSGVTYEQYF
TRBJ2-1,-,TRBV6-2/TRBV6-3,-,TGTGCCAGCAGCTACCTAGACCCCAATGAGCAGTTCTTC,CASSYLDPNEQFF
TRBJ2-7,many,TRBV4-3,-,TGCGCCAGCAGCCAAGACAGACAGACAACCCGCGAGCAGTACTTC,CASSQDRQTTREQYF
TRBJ1-1,-,TRBV7-9,-,TGTGCCAGCAGCTTAGGACAGAACACTGAAGCTTCCTTT,CASSLGQNTEASF
TRBJ2-3,many,TRBV7-9,-,TGTGCCAGCAGCTTGGGCAGGATACCCACAGATACGCAGTATTTT,CASSLGRIPTDTQYF
TRBJ2-5,-,TRBV7-9,-,TGTGCCAGCAGCAGTCGGCCTGCGGATCAAGAGACCCAGTACTTC,CASSSRPADQETQYF
TRBJ2-1,once,TRBV7-9,TRBD2,TGTGCCAGCAGCCCCGCCGGGACTAGCGGTTACAATGAGCAGTTCTTC,CASSPAGTSGYNEQFF